This is a list of T cell receptor beta chains from one sample in a study of T-cell memory formation after mild COVID-19. MiXCR, applied by TCRdb to the 5' RACE reads, yields one record per CDR3 protein. Of about 260,000 distinct CDR3 sequences listed, 15% to 20% are singletons. Material for sequencing was PBMCs or a T cell subset sorted from them (not recorded which). The origin of the receptors is a man younger than 30 who had mild COVID-19 (a few samples of this study predate the infection). Cell type and time point are not known. Both conserved end residues are part of each CDR3. A D gene is named only where the DNA matches it firmly. Where a row states a size, it is once, few, many or the class of an expanded clone; other rows omit it.

j_call clone_size v_call d_call cdr3_nt cdr3_aa
TRBJ2-7 NA TRBV5-6 NA TGTGCCAGCAGCTTGGCGGGGGACCCCTACGAGCAGTACTTC CASSLAGDPYEQYF
TRBJ1-5 few TRBV9 NA TGTGCCAGCGGCCTCGGCAATCAGCCCCAGCATTTT CASGLGNQPQHF
TRBJ2-2 NA TRBV10-2 NA TGCGCCAGCAGTGAGTGGGCCGGGGAGCTGTTTTTT CASSEWAGELFF
TRBJ1-4 NA TRBV12-3/TRBV12-4 TRBD1 TGTGCCAGCAGTGGACAGGGGAGTGGGGAAAAACTGTTTTTT CASSGQGSGEKLFF
TRBJ2-1 NA TRBV12-3/TRBV12-4 NA TGTGCCAGCAGAGCCGGGACTTCCGACAATGAGCAGTTCTTC CASRAGTSDNEQFF
TRBJ2-7 NA TRBV6-2/TRBV6-3 TRBD1 TGTGCCAGCAGTCAACTCCGGGACAGGGGGCCCTACGAGCAGTACTTC CASSQLRDRGPYEQYF
TRBJ2-5 NA TRBV6-6 TRBD1 TGTGCCAGCACCCTACAGGGGATGGAGACCCAGTACTTC CASTLQGMETQYF
TRBJ2-3 NA TRBV6-5 TRBD2 TGTGCCAGCAGTTATCATCCGTGGGAGGGAGACACAGATACGCAGTATTTT CASSYHPWEGDTDTQYF
TRBJ1-5 NA TRBV7-2 NA TGTGCCAGCAGCTTCGCAGGGGCGGACGAGCCCCAGCATTTT CASSFAGADEPQHF
TRBJ2-5 many TRBV5-1 NA TGCGCCAGCAGCTATCGGGGATCCCAAGAGACCCAGTACTTC CASSYRGSQETQYF
TRBJ2-5 few TRBV7-2 TRBD2 TGTGCCAGCAGCTTAGATGGCGGGGGGGCGGGGACCCAGTACTTC CASSLDGGGAGTQYF